This TCR beta chain was recorded in a study of shared clonotypes between healthy human individuals. Regarding the study as a whole: In this cohort, only blood was sampled, and tissue repertoires likely differ.

This clone has just one count. Antigen: not known. This CDR3 has 14 amino acids. Germline lookup yields CDR1 SGHRS and CDR2 YFSETQ. The V and J ends lost 2 bases and 1 base respectively, with 6 bases between them. Libraries were prepared by immunoSEQ multiplex PCR; TCRdb keeps only in-frame clonotypes and omits some of them. The table lists a few hundred thousand clones, 97% of them singletons, with 0.057% in the top ten. All the donors were Caucasian adults who lived in Nashville, Tennessee. Both subsets, CD45RA+ naive and CD45RA-negative memory, were split from the CD4+ cells. This receptor was identified in a woman in her 30s in good health. The sequenced sample consisted of naive CD4+ T cells sorted from blood. As to subset: CD45RA+ positively selected. The rearrangement links TRBV5-1 to TRBJ1-4; TRBD1 might be the D (5 bases). The CDR3 nucleotides are TGCGCCAGCAGCTTAAGGGGAACTAATGAAAAACTGTTTTTT. Amino acids: CASSLRGTNEKLFF.